This T cell receptor (beta chain) was retrieved from a study of shared clonotypes between healthy human individuals. Only one count was recorded for this clone. Sequenced by immunoSEQ multiplex PCR; TCRdb stores in-frame clones only, minus some. The repertoire has approximately 1.5 million clones, 95% to 99% of them found once; the top ten carry roughly 0.45%. Germline-derived CDR1 and CDR2 are SEHNR and FQNEAQ (reference sequence). V shed 5 bases and J 7 bases; nucleotides not matched to a gene: 9. The CDR3 runs 14 residues. Sequencing was performed on naive CD4+ T cells sorted from blood. Subset meaning: CD45RA+ positively selected. The clonotype comes from a man aged 30-40 years in good health. The V call is TRBV7-9, the J call TRBJ1-2; 8 nucleotides line up with TRBD1. CDR3 sequence reads: CASSTRQGSAGYTF. The CDR3 DNA is TGTGCCAGCAGCACCCGACAGGGGAGCGCTGGCTACACCTTC.